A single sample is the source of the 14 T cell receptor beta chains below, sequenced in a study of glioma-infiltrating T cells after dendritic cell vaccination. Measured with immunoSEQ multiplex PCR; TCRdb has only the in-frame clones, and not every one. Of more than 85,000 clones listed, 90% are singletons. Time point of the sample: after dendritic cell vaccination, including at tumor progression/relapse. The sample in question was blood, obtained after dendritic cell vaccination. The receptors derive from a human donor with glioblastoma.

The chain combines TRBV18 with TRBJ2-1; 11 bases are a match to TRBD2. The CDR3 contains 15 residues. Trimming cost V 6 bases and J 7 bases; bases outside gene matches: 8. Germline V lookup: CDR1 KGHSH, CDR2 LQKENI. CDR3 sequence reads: CASSPGTSGTNEQFF. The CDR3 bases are TGTGCCAGCTCTCCCGGGACTAGCGGAACTAATGAGCAGTTCTTC.

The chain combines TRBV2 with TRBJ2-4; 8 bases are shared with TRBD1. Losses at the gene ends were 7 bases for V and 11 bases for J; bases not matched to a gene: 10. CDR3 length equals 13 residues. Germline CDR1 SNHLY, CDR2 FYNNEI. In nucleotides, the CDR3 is TGTGCCAGCATGGACAGGGATACCCATTTTCAGTACTTC. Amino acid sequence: CASMDRDTHFQYF.

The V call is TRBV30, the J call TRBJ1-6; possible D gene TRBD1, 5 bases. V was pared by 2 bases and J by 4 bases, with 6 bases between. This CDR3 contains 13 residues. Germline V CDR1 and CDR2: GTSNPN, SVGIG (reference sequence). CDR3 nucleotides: TGTGCCTGGAGTAGGGGATATAATTCACCCCTCCACTTT. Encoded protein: CAWSRGYNSPLHF. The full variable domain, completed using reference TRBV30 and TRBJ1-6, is SQTIHQWPATLVQPVGSPLSLECTVEGTSNPNLYWYRQAAGRGLQLLFYSVGIGQISSEVPQNLSASRPQDRQFILSSKKLLLSDSGFYLCAWSRGYNSPLHFGNGTRLTVT.

The CDR3 nucleotides read TGTGCCAGCAGACCGACGGGACAGGGACGTTACGAGCAGTACTTC. Amino acids: CASRPTGQGRYEQYF. The chain joins TRBV2 to TRBJ2-5; 9 bases line up with TRBD1. The closer fit of TRBJ2-7 to the DNA end suggests the J call may be wrong. In germline, CDR1 is SNHLY, CDR2 FYNNEI. This CDR3 has 15 residues.

CDR3 residues: CASSSSGGPYNEQFF. In nucleotides, the CDR3 is TGTGCCAGCAGTTCGAGCGGGGGGCCCTACAATGAGCAGTTCTTC. The chain joins TRBV2 to TRBJ2-1, with 9 positions matching TRBD2. Germline V gene sequence: CDR1 SNHLY, CDR2 FYNNEI. This CDR3 region has 15 residues. The V gene end was trimmed by 5 bases and the J gene end by 2 bases; junction bases not matched to a gene: 4. Supplemented by reference TRBV2 and TRBJ2-1, the full variable domain reads EPEVTQTPSHQVTQMGQEVILRCVPISNHLYFYWYRQILGQKVEFLVSFYNNEISEKSEIFDDQFSVERPDGSNFTLKIRSTKLEDSAMYFCASSSSGGPYNEQFFGPGTRLTVL.

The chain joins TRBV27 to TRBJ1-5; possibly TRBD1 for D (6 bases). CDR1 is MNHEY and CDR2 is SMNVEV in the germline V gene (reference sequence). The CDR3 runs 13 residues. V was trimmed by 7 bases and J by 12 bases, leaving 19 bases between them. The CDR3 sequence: CASIRTEALLQHF. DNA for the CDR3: TGTGCCAGCATAAGGACAGAAGCATTGCTCCAGCATTTT.

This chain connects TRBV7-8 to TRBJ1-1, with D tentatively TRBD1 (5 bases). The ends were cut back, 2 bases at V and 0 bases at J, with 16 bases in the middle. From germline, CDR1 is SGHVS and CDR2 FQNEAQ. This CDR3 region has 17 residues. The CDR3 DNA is TGTGCCAGCAGCTTAAGGTTTCAGGGCACCATGAACACTGAAGCTTTCTTT. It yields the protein CASSLRFQGTMNTEAFF.

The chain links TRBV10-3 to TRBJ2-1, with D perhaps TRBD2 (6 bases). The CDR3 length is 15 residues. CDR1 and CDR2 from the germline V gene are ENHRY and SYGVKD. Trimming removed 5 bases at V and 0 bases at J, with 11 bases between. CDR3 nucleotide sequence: TGTGCCATCAGTTTAGCGGATAGCTCCTACAATGAGCAGTTCTTC. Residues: CAISLADSSYNEQFF.

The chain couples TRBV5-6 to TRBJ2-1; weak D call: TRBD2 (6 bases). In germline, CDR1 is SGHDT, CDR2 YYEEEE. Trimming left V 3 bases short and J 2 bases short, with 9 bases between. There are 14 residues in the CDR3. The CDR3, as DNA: TGTGCCAGCAGCTCCTCGGGGGCCTACAATGAGCAGTTCTTC. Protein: CASSSSGAYNEQFF.

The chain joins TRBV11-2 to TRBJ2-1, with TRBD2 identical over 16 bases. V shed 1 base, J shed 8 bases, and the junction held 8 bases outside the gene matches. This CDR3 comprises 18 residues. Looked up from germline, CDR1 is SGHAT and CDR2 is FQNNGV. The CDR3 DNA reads TGTGCCAGCAGCTTAGTAGGGACTAGCGGGGGGGGTGTGGATGAGCAGTTCTTC. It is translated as CASSLVGTSGGGVDEQFF.

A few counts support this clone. The CDR3 region is CASSGGWAEAFF. DNA for the CDR3: TGTGCCAGCAGTGGAGGGTGGGCTGAAGCTTTCTTT. The chain is built from TRBV6-5 and TRBJ1-1; D not certain. CDR3 length: 12 residues. V shed 5 bases and J shed 6 bases, with 10 bases lying between them. Germline CDR1 MNHEY, CDR2 SVGAGI.

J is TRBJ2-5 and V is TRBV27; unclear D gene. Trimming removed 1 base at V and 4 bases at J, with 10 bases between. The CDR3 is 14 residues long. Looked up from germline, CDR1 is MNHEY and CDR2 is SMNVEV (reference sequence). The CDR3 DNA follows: TGTGCCAGCAGTTTATATTTCCTGGCAGAGACCCAGTACTTC. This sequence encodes CASSLYFLAETQYF.

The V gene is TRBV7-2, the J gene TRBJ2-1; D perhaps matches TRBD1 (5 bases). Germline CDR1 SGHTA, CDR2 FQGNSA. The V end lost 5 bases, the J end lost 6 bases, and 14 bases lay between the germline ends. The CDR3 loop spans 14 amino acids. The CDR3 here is CASSRASRGNEQFF. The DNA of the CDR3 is TGTGCCAGCAGCCGAGCGAGTAGGGGCAATGAGCAGTTCTTC. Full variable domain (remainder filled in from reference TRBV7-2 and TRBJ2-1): GAGVSQSPSNKVTEKGKDVELRCDPISGHTALYWYRQSLGQGLEFLIYFQGNSAPDKSGLPSDRFSAERTGGSVSTLTIQRTQQEDSAVYLCASSRASRGNEQFFGPGTRLTVL.

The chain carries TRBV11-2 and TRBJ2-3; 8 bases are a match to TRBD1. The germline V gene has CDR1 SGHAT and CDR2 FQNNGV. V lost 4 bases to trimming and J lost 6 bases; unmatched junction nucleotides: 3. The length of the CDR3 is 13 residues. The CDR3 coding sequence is TGTGCCAGCAGCTGGACAGGGTCCGATACGCAGTATTTT. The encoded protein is CASSWTGSDTQYF.